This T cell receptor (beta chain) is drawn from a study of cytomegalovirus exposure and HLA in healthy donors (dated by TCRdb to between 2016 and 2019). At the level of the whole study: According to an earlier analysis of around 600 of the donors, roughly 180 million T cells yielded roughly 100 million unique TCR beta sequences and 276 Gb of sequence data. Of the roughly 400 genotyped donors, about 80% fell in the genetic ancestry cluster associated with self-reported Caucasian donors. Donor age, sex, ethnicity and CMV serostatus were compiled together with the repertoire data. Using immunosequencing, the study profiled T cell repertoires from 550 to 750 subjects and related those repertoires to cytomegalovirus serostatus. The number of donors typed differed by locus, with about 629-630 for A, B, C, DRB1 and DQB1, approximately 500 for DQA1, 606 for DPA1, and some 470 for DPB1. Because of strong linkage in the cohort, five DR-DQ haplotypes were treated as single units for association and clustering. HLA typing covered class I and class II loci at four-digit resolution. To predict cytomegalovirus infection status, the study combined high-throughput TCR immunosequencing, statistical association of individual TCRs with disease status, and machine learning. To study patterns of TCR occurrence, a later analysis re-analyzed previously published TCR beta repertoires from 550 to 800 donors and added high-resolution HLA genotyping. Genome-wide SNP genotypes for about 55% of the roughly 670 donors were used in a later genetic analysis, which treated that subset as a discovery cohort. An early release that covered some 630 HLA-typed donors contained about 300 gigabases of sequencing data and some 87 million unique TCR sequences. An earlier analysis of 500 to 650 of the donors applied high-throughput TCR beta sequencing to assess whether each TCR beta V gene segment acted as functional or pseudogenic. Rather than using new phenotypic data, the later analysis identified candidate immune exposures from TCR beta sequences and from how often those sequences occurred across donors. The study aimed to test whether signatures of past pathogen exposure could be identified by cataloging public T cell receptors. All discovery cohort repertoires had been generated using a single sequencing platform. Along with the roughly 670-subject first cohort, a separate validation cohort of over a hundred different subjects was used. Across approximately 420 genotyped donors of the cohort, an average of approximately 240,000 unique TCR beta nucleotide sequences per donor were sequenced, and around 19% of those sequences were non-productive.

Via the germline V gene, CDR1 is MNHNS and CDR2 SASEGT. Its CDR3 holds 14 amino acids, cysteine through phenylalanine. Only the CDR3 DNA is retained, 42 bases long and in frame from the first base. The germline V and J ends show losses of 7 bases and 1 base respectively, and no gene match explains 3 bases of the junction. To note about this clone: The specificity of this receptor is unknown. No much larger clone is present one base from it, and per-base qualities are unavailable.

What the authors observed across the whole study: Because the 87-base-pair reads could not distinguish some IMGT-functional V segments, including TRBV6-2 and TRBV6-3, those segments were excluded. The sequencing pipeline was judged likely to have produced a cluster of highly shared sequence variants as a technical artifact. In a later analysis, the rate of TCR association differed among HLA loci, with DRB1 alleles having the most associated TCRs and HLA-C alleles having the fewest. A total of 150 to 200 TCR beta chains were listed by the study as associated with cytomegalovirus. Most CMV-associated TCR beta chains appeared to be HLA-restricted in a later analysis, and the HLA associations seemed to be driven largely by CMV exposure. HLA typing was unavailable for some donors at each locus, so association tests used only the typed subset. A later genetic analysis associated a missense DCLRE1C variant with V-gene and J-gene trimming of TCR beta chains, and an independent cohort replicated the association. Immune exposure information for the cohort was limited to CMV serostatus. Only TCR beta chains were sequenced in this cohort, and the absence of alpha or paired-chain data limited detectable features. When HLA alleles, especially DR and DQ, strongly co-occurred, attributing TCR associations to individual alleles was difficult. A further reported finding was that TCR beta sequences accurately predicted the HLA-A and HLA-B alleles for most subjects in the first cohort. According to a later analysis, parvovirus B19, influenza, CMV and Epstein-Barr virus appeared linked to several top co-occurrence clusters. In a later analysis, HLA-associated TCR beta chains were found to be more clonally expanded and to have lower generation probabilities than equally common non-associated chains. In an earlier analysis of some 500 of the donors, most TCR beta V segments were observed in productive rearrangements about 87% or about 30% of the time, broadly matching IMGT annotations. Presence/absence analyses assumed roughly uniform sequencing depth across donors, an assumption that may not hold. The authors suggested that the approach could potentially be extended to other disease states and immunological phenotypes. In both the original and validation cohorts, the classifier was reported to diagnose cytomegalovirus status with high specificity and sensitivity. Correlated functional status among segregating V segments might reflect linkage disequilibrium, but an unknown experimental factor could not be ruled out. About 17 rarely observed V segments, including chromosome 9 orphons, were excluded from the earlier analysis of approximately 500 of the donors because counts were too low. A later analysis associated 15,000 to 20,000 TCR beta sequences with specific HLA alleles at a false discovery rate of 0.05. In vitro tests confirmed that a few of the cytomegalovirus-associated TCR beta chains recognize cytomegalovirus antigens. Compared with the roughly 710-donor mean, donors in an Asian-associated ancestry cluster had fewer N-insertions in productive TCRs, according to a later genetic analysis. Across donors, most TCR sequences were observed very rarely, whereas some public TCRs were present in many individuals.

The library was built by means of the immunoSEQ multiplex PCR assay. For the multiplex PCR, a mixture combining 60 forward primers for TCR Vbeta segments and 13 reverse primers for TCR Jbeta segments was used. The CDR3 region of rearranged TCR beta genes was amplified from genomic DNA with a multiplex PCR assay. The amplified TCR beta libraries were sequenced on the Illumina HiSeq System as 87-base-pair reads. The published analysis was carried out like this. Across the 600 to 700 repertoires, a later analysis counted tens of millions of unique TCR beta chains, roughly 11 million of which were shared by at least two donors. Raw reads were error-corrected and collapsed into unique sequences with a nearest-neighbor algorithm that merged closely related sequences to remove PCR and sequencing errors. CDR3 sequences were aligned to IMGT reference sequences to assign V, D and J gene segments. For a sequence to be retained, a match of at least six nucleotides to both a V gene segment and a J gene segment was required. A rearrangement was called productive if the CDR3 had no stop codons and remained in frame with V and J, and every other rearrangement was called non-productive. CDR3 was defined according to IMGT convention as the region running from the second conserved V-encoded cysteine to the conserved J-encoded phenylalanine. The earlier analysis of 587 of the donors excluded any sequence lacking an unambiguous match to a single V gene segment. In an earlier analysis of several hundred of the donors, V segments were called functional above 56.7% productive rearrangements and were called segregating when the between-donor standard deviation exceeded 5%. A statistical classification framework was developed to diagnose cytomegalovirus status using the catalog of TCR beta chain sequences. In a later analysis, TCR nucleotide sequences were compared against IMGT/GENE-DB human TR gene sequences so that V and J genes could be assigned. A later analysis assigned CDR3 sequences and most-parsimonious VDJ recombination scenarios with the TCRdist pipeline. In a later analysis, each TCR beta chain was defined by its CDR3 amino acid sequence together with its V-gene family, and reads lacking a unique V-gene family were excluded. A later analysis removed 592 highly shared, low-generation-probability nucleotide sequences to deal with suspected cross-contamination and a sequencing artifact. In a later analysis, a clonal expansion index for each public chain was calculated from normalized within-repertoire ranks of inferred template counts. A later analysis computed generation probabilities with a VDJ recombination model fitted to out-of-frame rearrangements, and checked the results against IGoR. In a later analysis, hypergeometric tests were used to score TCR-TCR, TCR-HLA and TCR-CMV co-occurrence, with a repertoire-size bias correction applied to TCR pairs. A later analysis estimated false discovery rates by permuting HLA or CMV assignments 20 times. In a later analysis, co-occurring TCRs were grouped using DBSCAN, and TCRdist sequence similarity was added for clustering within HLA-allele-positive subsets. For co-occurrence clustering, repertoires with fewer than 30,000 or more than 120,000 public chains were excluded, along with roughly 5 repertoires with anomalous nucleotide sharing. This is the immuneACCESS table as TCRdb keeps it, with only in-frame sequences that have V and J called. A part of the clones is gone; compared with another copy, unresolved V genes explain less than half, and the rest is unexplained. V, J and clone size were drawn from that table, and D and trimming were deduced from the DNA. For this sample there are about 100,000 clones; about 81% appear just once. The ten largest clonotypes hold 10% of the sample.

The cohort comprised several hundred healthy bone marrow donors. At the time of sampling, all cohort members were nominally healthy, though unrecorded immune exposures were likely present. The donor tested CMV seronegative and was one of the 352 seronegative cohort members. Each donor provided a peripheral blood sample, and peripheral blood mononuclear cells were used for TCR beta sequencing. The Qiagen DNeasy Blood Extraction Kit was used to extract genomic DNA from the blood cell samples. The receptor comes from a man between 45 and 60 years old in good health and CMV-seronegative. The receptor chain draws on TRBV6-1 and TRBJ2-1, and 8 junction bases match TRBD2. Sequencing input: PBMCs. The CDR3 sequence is CASTTSGSYNEQFF. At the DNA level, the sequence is TGTGCCAGCACTACTAGCGGTTCCTACAATGAGCAGTTCTTC.